This is a list of T cell receptor beta chains from one sample in a study of cytomegalovirus exposure and HLA in healthy donors. Sequencing was performed with immunoSEQ multiplex PCR; in TCRdb, only in-frame clones are kept and a portion is missing. The repertoire has some 200,000 clones, over 80% of them found once; the top ten carry roughly 6%. The sample consisted of PBMCs. The receptors here all came from a man in his forties in good health and CMV-seropositive. The CDR3 runs from the conserved cysteine through the conserved F or W. Fields, in order: J gene, V gene, clone size, D gene, CDR3 protein, CDR3 DNA. D genes are given only for firm matches. Some rows have no size entry. The others give once, few or many, or a class for an expanded clone.

TRBJ2-3 | TRBV7-2 | . | TRBD1 | CASSPDRGGGADTQYF | TGTGCCAGCAGCCCCGACAGGGGGGGAGGAGCAGATACGCAGTATTTT
TRBJ1-5 | TRBV18 | . | . | CASSHLENQPQHF | TGTGCCAGCTCCCATCTTGAGAATCAGCCCCAGCATTTT
TRBJ1-3 | TRBV10-3 | . | . | CAIEIVRLSGNTIYF | TGTGCCATCGAGATCGTCAGACTCTCTGGAAACACCATATATTTT
TRBJ2-1 | TRBV19 | . | TRBD2 | CASRPRAGGASYNEQFF | TGTGCCAGTAGACCCCGGGCCGGGGGGGCTTCCTACAATGAGCAGTTCTTC
TRBJ2-7 | TRBV11-2 | . | TRBD2 | CASSLELAGGRYEQYF | TGTGCCAGCAGCTTAGAACTAGCGGGGGGTCGGTACGAGCAGTACTTC
TRBJ2-7 | TRBV11-2 | . | TRBD1 | CASSRGTGGRAGTREQYF | TGTGCCAGCAGCCGTGGGACAGGGGGGAGAGCAGGGACGAGGGAGCAGTACTTC
TRBJ2-3 | TRBV18 | . | . | CASSPLQWGELSTDTQYF | TGTGCCAGCTCACCACTGCAGTGGGGAGAACTTAGCACAGATACGCAGTATTTT
TRBJ2-7 | TRBV27 | . | TRBD2 | CASSLSVFIAGGAYEQYF | TGTGCCAGCAGTTTATCGGTTTTTATAGCGGGGGGGGCCTACGAGCAGTACTTC
TRBJ2-1 | TRBV2 | . | . | CASSQYNEQFF | TGTGCCAGCAGCCAATACAATGAGCAGTTCTTC
TRBJ1-2 | TRBV9 | . | TRBD1 | CASSADRDRLYGYTF | TGTGCCAGCAGCGCCGACAGGGACAGGCTCTATGGCTACACCTTC
TRBJ2-5 | TRBV27 | . | TRBD2 | CASSFSGGQETQYF | TGTGCCAGCAGTTTTAGCGGGGGACAAGAGACCCAGTACTTC
TRBJ1-2 | TRBV5-1 | . | . | CASSLGLNGGGYTF | TGCGCCAGCAGCTTGGGTTTAAACGGGGGTGGCTACACCTTC
TRBJ2-1 | TRBV7-2 | once | . | CASSLAGGFYNEQFF | TGTGCCAGCAGCTTAGCTGGGGGGTTTTACAATGAGCAGTTCTTC
TRBJ2-7 | TRBV6-4 | . | . | CASKWGDVSSYEQYF | TGTGCCAGCAAGTGGGGGGACGTGAGCTCCTACGAGCAGTACTTC
TRBJ2-5 | TRBV4-1 | . | TRBD2 | CASSQVASGGEETQYF | TGCGCCAGCAGCCAAGTCGCTAGCGGGGGGGAAGAGACCCAGTACTTC
TRBJ1-5 | TRBV7-8 | . | . | CASSLTKGVPNSNQPQHF | TGTGCCAGCAGCTTAACGAAGGGGGTCCCGAATAGCAATCAGCCCCAGCATTTT
TRBJ2-2 | TRBV11-3 | . | . | CASSSSGVGTGELFF | TGTGCCAGCAGTTCATCGGGGGTCGGCACCGGGGAGCTGTTTTTT
TRBJ2-7 | TRBV9 | . | . | CASSVGSQGYEQYF | TGTGCCAGCAGCGTAGGGAGTCAGGGGTACGAGCAGTACTTC